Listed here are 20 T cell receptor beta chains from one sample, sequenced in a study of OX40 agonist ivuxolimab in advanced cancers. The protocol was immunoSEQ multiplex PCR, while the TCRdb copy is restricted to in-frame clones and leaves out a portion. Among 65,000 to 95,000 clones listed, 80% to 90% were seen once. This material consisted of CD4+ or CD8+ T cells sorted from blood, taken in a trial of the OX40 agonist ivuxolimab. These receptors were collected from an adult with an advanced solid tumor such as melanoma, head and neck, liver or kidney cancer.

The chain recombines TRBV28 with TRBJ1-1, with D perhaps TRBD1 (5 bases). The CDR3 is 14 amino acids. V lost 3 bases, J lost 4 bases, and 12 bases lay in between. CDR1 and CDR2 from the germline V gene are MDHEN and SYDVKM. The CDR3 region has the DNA TGTGCCAGCAGTTTCTCGGGGGTGAGCACTGAAGCTTTCTTT. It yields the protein CASSFSGVSTEAFF.

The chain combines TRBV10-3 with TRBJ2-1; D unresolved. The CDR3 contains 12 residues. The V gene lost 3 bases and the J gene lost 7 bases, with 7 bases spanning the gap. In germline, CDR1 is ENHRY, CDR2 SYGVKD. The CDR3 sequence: CAISDNSNEQFF. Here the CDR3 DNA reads TGTGCCATCAGTGATAACTCGAATGAGCAGTTCTTC.

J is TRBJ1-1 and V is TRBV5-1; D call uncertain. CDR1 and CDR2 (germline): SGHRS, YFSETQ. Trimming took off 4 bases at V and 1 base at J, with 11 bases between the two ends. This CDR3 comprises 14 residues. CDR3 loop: CASSIGLANTEAFF. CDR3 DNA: TGCGCCAGCAGCATCGGACTCGCGAACACTGAAGCTTTCTTT.

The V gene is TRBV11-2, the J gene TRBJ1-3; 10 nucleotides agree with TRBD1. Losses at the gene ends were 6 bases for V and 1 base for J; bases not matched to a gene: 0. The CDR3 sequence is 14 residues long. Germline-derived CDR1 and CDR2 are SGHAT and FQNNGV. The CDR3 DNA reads TGTGCCAGCAGGGACAGGGGGTCTGGAAACACCATATATTTT. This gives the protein CASRDRGSGNTIYF.

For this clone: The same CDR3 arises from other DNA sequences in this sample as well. CDR3 sequence: CASSSGQGYGYTF. For the CDR3, the DNA is TGTGCCAGCAGTTCAGGACAGGGCTATGGCTACACCTTC. This chain connects TRBV28 to TRBJ1-2; 8 bases fit TRBD1. CDR1 is MDHEN, CDR2 SYDVKM, per germline. The CDR3 loop spans 13 amino acids. V shed 4 bases, J shed 4 bases, and the junction held 2 bases outside the gene matches.

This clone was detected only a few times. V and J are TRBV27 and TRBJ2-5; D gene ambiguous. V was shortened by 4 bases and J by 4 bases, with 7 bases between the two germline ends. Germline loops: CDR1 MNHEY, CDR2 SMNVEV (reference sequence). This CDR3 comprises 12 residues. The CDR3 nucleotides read TGTGCCAGCAGTTCCCACGGAGAGACCCAGTACTTC. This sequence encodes CASSSHGETQYF.

CDR3: CASAEGQGGSSYEQYF. CDR3 DNA sequence: TGCGCCAGCGCCGAGGGGCAGGGGGGAAGCTCCTACGAGCAGTACTTC. The chain uses TRBV5-1 and TRBJ2-7; D might be TRBD1 (7 bases). Trimming pared 7 bases from V and 0 bases from J, leaving 20 bases between. This CDR3 is 16 amino acids long. Germline lookup yields CDR1 SGHRS and CDR2 YFSETQ.

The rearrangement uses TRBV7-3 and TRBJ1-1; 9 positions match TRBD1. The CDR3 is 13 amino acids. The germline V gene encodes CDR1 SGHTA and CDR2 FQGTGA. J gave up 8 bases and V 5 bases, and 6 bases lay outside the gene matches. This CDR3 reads CASSADRGGEAFF. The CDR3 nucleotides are TGTGCCAGCAGCGCGGACAGGGGAGGCGAAGCTTTCTTT.

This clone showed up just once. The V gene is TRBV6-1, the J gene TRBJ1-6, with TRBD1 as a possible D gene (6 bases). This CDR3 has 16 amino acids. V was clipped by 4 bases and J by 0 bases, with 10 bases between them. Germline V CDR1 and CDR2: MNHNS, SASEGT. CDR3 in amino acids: CASSATGSSYNSPLHF. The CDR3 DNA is TGTGCCAGCAGTGCAACAGGGAGCTCCTATAATTCACCCCTCCACTTT.

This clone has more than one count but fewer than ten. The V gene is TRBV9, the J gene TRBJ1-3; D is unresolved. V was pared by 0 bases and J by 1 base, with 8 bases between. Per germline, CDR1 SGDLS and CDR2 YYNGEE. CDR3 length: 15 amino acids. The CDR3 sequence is CASSVEDRSGNTIYF. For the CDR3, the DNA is TGTGCCAGCAGCGTAGAGGACCGTTCTGGAAACACCATATATTTT.

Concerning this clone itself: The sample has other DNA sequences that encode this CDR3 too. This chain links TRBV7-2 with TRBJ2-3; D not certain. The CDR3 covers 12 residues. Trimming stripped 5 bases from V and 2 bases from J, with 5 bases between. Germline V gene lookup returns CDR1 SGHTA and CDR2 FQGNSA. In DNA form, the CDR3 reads TGTGCCAGCAGCCCTTACACAGATACGCAGTATTTT. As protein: CASSPYTDTQYF. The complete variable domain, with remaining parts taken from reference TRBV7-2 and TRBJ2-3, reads GAGVSQSPSNKVTEKGKDVELRCDPISGHTALYWYRQSLGQGLEFLIYFQGNSAPDKSGLPSDRFSAERTGGSVSTLTIQRTQQEDSAVYLCASSPYTDTQYFGPGTRLTVL.

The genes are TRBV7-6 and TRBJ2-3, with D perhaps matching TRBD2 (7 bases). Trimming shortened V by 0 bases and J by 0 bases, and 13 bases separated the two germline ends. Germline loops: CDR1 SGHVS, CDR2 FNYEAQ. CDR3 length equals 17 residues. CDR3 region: CASSLAMRGGSTDTQYF. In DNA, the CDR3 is TGTGCCAGCAGCTTAGCGATGAGGGGGGGGAGCACAGATACGCAGTATTTT.

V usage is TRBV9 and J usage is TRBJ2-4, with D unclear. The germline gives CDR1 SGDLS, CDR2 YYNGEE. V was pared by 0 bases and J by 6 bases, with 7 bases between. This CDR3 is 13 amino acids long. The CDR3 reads CASSVGGTNIQYF. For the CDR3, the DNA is TGTGCCAGCAGCGTAGGAGGCACAAACATTCAGTACTTC.

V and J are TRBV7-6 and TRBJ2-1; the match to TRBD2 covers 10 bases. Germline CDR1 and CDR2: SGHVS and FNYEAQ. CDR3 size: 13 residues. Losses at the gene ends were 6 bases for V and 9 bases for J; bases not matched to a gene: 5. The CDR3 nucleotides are TGTGCCAGCAGGTCTAGCGGGGGCGGTGAGCAGTTCTTC. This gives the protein CASRSSGGGEQFF. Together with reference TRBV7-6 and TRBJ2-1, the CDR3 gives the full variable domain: GAGVSQSPRYKVTKRGQDVALRCDPISGHVSLYWYRQALGQGPEFLTYFNYEAQQDKSGLPNDRFSAERPEGSISTLTIQRTEQRDSAMYRCASRSSGGGEQFFGPGTRLTVL.

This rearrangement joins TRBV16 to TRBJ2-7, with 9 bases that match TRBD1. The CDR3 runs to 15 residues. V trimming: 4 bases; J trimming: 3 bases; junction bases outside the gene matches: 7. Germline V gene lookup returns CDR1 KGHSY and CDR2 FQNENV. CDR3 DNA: TGTGCCAGCAGCCCTTGGACAGGGGCGAGCTACGAGCAGTACTTC. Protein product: CASSPWTGASYEQYF.

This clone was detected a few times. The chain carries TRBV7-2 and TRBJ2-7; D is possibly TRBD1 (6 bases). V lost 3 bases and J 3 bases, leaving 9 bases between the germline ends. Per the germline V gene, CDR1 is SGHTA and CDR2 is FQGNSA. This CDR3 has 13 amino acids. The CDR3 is CASSFRDNYEQYF. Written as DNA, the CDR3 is TGTGCCAGCAGCTTCCGGGACAACTACGAGCAGTACTTC.

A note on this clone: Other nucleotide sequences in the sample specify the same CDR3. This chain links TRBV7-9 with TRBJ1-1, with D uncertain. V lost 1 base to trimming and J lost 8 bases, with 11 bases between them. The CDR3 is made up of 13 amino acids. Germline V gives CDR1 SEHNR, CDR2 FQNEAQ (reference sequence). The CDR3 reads CASSLVSSTEAFF. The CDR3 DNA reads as TGTGCCAGCAGCTTAGTGAGTTCTACCGAAGCTTTCTTT. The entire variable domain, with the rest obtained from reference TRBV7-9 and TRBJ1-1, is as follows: DTGVSQNPRHKITKRGQNVTFRCDPISEHNRLYWYRQTLGQGPEFLTYFQNEAQLEKSRLLSDRFSAERPKGSFSTLEIQRTEQGDSAMYLCASSLVSSTEAFFGQGTRLTVV.

CDR3 region: CASRRMGSNQPQHF. CDR3 DNA: TGTGCCAGCCGGAGAATGGGAAGCAATCAGCCCCAGCATTTT. J is TRBJ1-5 and V is TRBV5-4; the D is unclear. With 7 bases removed from V and 1 base from J, the gap between germline ends came to 12 bases. The germline V gene has CDR1 SGHNT and CDR2 YYREEE (reference sequence). The CDR3 has 14 amino acids.

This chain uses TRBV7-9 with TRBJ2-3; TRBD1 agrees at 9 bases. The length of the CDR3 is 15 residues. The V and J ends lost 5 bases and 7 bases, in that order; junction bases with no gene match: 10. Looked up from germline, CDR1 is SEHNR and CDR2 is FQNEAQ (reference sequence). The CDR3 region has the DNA TGTGCCAGCAGCCTAGAGGGACAGGGAATCAATACGCAGTATTTT. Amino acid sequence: CASSLEGQGINTQYF.

The CDR3 spells CASSADGIEQYF. CDR3 in DNA: TGTGCCAGCAGCGCTGACGGAATCGAGCAGTACTTC. The V and J genes are TRBV7-3 and TRBJ2-7, with no clear D. V gave up 5 bases and J gave up 6 bases, with 11 bases separating them. CDR3 size: 12 residues. The germline gives CDR1 SGHTA, CDR2 FQGTGA.